Sequencing of this T cell receptor (beta chain) was carried out in a study of T-cell reconstitution after alpha-beta-depleted transplantation in children (dated by TCRdb to the mid-2010s). Context from the whole study: T-cell immune reconstitution after TCRalphabeta/CD19-depleted allogeneic hematopoietic cell transplantation in children was quantitatively tracked in the study by means of TCR repertoire profiling. What the study reported, not specific to this receptor: Apparently early alphabetaT-cell count recovery about two months after transplant reportedly relied on only several hundred rapidly expanded clones derived from non-depleted graft cells. Over subsequent months, a decline in hyperexpanded clone frequencies was noted, and after one year, T-cell counts and TCRbeta diversity were mostly ascribed to newly produced T cells. In some patients, the high TCRbeta diversity seen at day 60 was put down to recipient T cells and intrathymic progenitors that had survived conditioning.

Trimming removed 6 bases from V and 5 bases from J, leaving 34 bases between the germline ends. CDR3 length: 20 amino acids, cysteine to phenylalanine. CDR3 DNA is the only sequence kept; it has 60 bases, read in frame from the first base. CDR1 and CDR2 are read off the germline V gene as SNHLY and FYNNEI. The sample's treatment or condition label, in plain terms: allogeneic hematopoietic cell transplantation with graft depleted of TCRalphabeta T cells and CD19 B cells. The transplant recipients were children given TCRalphabeta/CD19-depleted allogeneic hematopoietic cell grafts. Libraries were constructed by PCR. Sequenced using an Illumina HiSeq 2500. Molecular barcoding was employed in the preparation of TCR libraries, with unique molecular identifiers being used to normalize TCRbeta repertoire quantification. TCRdb reprocessing: public reads trimmed at Q25 with fastp, clones called with MiXCR, in-frame beta chains kept. A single entry per CDR3 protein holds the most common genes and DNA from its merged rows. The sample yields 200,000 to 300,000 distinct CDR3 sequences; 8.2% were counted once. The ten top clones hold 6.3% of the sample.

This clonotype has only a few counts. The specificity of this receptor is unknown. Base-call qualities are not available, and no considerably larger clone is one nucleotide away. The chain employs TRBV2 and TRBJ2-5; the D gene is perhaps TRBD1, on 6 matching bases. The input for sequencing was PBMCs, mostly from graft donor cells, taken 180 days after TCRalphabeta/CD19-depleted stem cell transplant. This TCR derives from a male patient aged 10 to 17 who had a stem cell transplant for acute lymphoblastic leukemia, so the T cells may come from the graft donor. CDR3 protein: CASRGLGQRFSDRYEETQYF. DNA sequence: TGTGCCAGCAGGGGGCTAGGACAGCGGTTCTCTGACCGGTATGAGGAGACCCAGTACTTC. With all but the CDR3 taken from the reference TRBV2 and TRBJ2-5 genes, the full variable domain is: EPEVTQTPSHQVTQMGQEVILRCVPISNHLYFYWYRQILGQKVEFLVSFYNNEISEKSEIFDDQFSVERPDGSNFTLKIRSTKLEDSAMYFCASRGLGQRFSDRYEETQYFGPGTRLLVL.